Shown below are 15 T cell receptor beta chains from a single sample sequenced in a study of cytomegalovirus exposure and HLA in healthy donors. Primers included in the PCR were 60 Vbeta and 13 Jbeta primers. TCRdb keeps only in-frame clones here, not all; method: immunoSEQ multiplex PCR. The profile covers around 210,000 clones, with around 83% appearing a single time and less than 3.5% taken by the ten largest. The specimen sequenced was PBMCs. These receptors were taken from a woman between 40 and 50 years old in good health and CMV-seronegative.

The CDR3 region is CAWSSPGGNQPQHF. DNA for the CDR3: TGTGCCTGGAGTTCCCCAGGGGGCAATCAGCCCCAGCATTTT. This chain links TRBV30 with TRBJ1-5; possible D gene TRBD1, 6 bases. This CDR3 has 14 residues. Germline CDR1 reads GTSNPN; CDR2 reads SVGIG (reference sequence). V was cut by 2 bases and J by 2 bases, with 10 bases left in between.

This clone was seen more than once but under ten times. This chain uses TRBV30 with TRBJ1-5, with D unresolved. V lost 2 bases, J lost 10 bases, and 12 bases lay in between. Germline loops: CDR1 GTSNPN, CDR2 SVGIG (reference sequence). The CDR3 length is 12 residues. This CDR3 reads CAWSHLPSPQHF. In DNA form, the CDR3 reads TGTGCCTGGAGTCATCTTCCCAGTCCCCAGCATTTT.

V and J are TRBV7-6 and TRBJ1-4, with D perhaps matching TRBD1 (6 bases). Germline assignment: CDR1 SGHVS and CDR2 FNYEAQ. V was shortened by 1 base and J by 5 bases, with 11 bases between the two germline ends. This CDR3 has 15 residues. CDR3 bases: TGTGCCAGCAGCTTAGTACGGGGGGCGAATGAAAAACTGTTTTTT. The encoded protein is CASSLVRGANEKLFF.

The genes are TRBV6-6 and TRBJ2-1, with 12 bases lining up with TRBD2. Germline CDR1 reads MNHNY; CDR2 reads SVGAGI (reference sequence). V was pared by 6 bases and J by 10 bases, with 10 bases of the junction left unmatched. The CDR3 runs to 15 residues. This chain's CDR3 is CASRPSSGRAPEQFF. In DNA, the CDR3 is TGTGCCAGCAGACCCTCTAGCGGGAGGGCCCCCGAGCAGTTCTTC.

This chain connects TRBV19 to TRBJ1-1, with unresolved D. CDR3 length: 15 amino acids. Germline CDR1 and CDR2: LNHDA and SQIVND (reference sequence). Trimming took 7 bases from V and 4 from J, leaving 19 bases between them. CDR3 DNA sequence: TGTGCCAGTACGGGTGTACGAGTGACGAGCACTGAAGCTTTCTTT. Translated, it gives CASTGVRVTSTEAFF.

Only a few counts were recorded for this clone. The V gene is TRBV19, the J gene TRBJ2-1; a weak D match, TRBD2 (6 bases). The CDR3 is 13 residues long. Germline V gene sequence: CDR1 LNHDA, CDR2 SQIVND (reference sequence). V was cut by 4 bases and J by 5 bases, with 9 bases left in between. CDR3 loop: CASSKGLDNEQFF. DNA for the CDR3: TGTGCCAGTAGTAAGGGACTTGACAATGAGCAGTTCTTC. Based on the CDR3 plus reference TRBV19 and TRBJ2-1, the full variable domain is DGGITQSPKYLFRKEGQNVTLSCEQNLNHDAMYWYRQDPGQGLRLIYYSQIVNDFQKGDIAEGYSVSREKKESFPLTVTSAQKNPTAFYLCASSKGLDNEQFFGPGTRLTVL.

This chain uses TRBV19 with TRBJ1-2; D may be TRBD1 (5 bases). This CDR3 has 16 residues. V dropped 5 bases and J dropped 3 bases, with 19 bases sitting between them. Germline CDR1 LNHDA, CDR2 SQIVND (reference sequence). Here the CDR3 reads CASSLHIGGKYYGYTF. CDR3 DNA sequence: TGTGCCAGTAGTCTTCACATCGGGGGGAAGTACTATGGCTACACCTTC.

J is TRBJ1-3 and V is TRBV30, with D unclear. This CDR3 region has 11 residues. Trimming cost V 5 bases and J 11 bases, with 13 bases left between them. CDR1 and CDR2 (germline): GTSNPN, SVGIG (reference sequence). CDR3 DNA: TGTGCCTGGGGGAGGCACCACTCCATATATTTT. It yields the protein CAWGRHHSIYF.

The V call is TRBV7-2, the J call TRBJ1-4, with D maybe TRBD1 (6 bases). The CDR3 has 14 residues. The germline gives CDR1 SGHTA, CDR2 FQGNSA. Trimming removed 1 base at V and 14 bases at J, with 17 bases between. The DNA for the CDR3 is TGTGCCAGCAGCTTAGGTATATCTGGACAGAGGCTGTTTTTT. Its translation: CASSLGISGQRLFF. The whole variable domain, remainder taken from reference TRBV7-2 and TRBJ1-4, is GAGVSQSPSNKVTEKGKDVELRCDPISGHTALYWYRQSLGQGLEFLIYFQGNSAPDKSGLPSDRFSAERTGGSVSTLTIQRTQQEDSAVYLCASSLGISGQRLFFGSGTQLSVL.

The chain links TRBV19 to TRBJ1-2; 8 bases are shared with TRBD1. This CDR3 has 16 residues. Germline CDR1 reads LNHDA; CDR2 reads SQIVND (reference sequence). Losses at the gene ends were 9 bases for V and 3 bases for J; bases not matched to a gene: 15. The CDR3 reads CASDQGATWSDYGYTF. DNA for the CDR3: TGTGCCAGCGACCAGGGGGCGACCTGGTCCGACTATGGCTACACCTTC.

V gene TRBV5-5 combines with J gene TRBJ1-1; tentatively, D is TRBD1 (6 bases). Germline CDR1 and CDR2: SGHKS and YYEKEE (reference sequence). The CDR3 covers 15 residues. Between the trimmed V and J ends, which lost 1 base and 4 bases, there was a span of 14 bases. The CDR3 reads CASSLRTASATEAFF. The CDR3 bases are TGTGCCAGCAGCTTGAGGACAGCCTCGGCCACTGAAGCTTTCTTT.

This clone occurred a few times. The rearrangement links TRBV7-3 to TRBJ1-1; a possible D gene is TRBD1 (5 bases). The CDR3 has 13 residues. V lost 5 bases and J 4 bases, leaving 11 bases between the germline ends. Germline CDR1 SGHTA, CDR2 FQGTGA. CDR3 in amino acids: CASSRGSITEAFF. In DNA, the CDR3 is TGTGCCAGCAGCAGGGGTTCGATCACTGAAGCTTTCTTT.

In this sample, this clone turned up once. CDR3 protein: CASSFRLAGGSRHHTDTQYF. DNA for the CDR3: TGCGCCAGCAGCTTTCGACTAGCGGGAGGGTCCCGGCACCACACAGATACGCAGTATTTT. The chain carries TRBV5-1 and TRBJ2-3; 14 bases agree with TRBD2. This CDR3 is built from 20 residues. CDR1 and CDR2 from the germline V gene are SGHRS and YFSETQ. V gave up 2 bases and J gave up 2 bases; unmatched junction bases: 13.

V gene TRBV12-5 combines with J gene TRBJ2-1; 10 bases are a match to TRBD2. Unmatched junction bases numbered 7, after V lost 3 bases and J lost 8 bases. The CDR3 extends over 15 amino acids. Germline V gene lookup returns CDR1 LGHNT and CDR2 FRNRAP. In DNA, the CDR3 is TGTGCTAGTGGTTTAAAGCGGGAGGGCTCGGATGAGCAGTTCTTC. This encodes CASGLKREGSDEQFF.

V is TRBV5-1 and J is TRBJ1-2, with 7 bases matching TRBD1. The J segment lost 6 bases and the V segment lost 2 bases, leaving 7 bases of the junction unmatched. The CDR3 covers 14 residues. Germline V gene lookup returns CDR1 SGHRS and CDR2 YFSETQ. DNA of the CDR3: TGCGCCAGCAGCTTAAATGGACAGGCGGATGGCTACACCTTC. Translation: CASSLNGQADGYTF.